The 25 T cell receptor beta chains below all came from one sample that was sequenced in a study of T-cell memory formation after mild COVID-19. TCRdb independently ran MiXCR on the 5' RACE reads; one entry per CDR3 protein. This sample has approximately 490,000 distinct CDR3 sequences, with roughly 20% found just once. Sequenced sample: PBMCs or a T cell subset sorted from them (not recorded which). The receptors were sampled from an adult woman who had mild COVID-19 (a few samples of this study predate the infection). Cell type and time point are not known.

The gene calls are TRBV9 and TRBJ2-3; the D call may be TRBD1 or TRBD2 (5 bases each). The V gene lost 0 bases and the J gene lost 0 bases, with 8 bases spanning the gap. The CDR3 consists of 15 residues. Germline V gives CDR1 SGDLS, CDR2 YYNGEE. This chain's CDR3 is CASSVGGSSTDTQYF. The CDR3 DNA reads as TGTGCCAGCAGCGTAGGGGGGTCTAGCACAGATACGCAGTATTTT.

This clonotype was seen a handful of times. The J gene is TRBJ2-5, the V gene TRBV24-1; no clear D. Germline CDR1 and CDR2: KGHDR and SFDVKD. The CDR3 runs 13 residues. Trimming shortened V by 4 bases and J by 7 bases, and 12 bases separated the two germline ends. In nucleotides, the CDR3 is TGTGCCACCAGTGACCTAAAAGATTTGACCCAGTACTTC. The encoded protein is CATSDLKDLTQYF.

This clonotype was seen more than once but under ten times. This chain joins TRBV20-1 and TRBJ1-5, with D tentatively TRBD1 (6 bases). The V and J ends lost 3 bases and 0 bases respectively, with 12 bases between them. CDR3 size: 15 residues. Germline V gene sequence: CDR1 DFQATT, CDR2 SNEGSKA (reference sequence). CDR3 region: CSASRQANSNQPQHF. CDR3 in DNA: TGCAGTGCTAGTAGACAGGCTAATAGCAATCAGCCCCAGCATTTT.

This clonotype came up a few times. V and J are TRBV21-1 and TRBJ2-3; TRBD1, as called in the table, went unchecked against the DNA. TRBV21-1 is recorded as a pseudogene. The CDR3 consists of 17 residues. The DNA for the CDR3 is TGTGCCAGCAGCAAAGGGACAGGGTTAAGAGGAACAGATACGCAGTATTTT. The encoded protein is CASSKGTGLRGTDTQYF.

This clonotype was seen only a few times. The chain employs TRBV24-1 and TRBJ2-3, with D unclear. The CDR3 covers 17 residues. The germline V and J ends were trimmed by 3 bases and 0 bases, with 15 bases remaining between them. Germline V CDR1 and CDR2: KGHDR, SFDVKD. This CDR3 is CATSDMGGSASTDTQYF. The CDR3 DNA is TGTGCCACCAGTGATATGGGCGGCAGTGCTAGCACAGATACGCAGTATTTT.

The DNA for the CDR3 is TGCGCCAGCAGCTTGTCTCTTTCTAGCACAGATACGCAGTATTTT. Translation: CASSLSLSSTDTQYF. The rearrangement joins TRBV5-1 to TRBJ2-3; no reliable D call. Per the germline V gene, CDR1 is SGHRS and CDR2 is YFSETQ. The CDR3 has 15 residues. V was trimmed by 1 base and J by 0 bases, leaving 9 bases between them.

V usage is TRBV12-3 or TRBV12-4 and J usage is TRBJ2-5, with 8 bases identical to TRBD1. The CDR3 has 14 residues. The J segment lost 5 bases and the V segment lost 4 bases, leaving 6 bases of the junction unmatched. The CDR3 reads CASSWTGKAETQYF. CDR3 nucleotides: TGTGCCAGCAGTTGGACAGGGAAAGCGGAGACCCAGTACTTC.

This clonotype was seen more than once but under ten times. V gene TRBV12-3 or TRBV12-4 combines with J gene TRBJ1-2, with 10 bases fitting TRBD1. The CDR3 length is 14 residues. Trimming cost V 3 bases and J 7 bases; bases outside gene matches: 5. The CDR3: CASSLDRGKSGYTF. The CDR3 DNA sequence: TGTGCCAGCAGTTTGGACAGGGGGAAGAGTGGCTACACCTTC.

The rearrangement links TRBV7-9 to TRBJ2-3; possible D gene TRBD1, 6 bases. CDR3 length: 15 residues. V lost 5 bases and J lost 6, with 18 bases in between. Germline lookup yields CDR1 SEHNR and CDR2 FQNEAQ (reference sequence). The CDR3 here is CASSPGQTAHDTQYF. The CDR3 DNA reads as TGTGCCAGCAGCCCCGGACAGACAGCACACGATACGCAGTATTTT.

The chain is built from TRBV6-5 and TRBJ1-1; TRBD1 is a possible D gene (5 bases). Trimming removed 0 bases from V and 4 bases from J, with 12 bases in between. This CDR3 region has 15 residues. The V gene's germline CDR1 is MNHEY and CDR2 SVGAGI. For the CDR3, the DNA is TGTGCCAGCAGTTACTCGGCAGGGCCTCCCACTGAAGCTTTCTTT. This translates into CASSYSAGPPTEAFF.

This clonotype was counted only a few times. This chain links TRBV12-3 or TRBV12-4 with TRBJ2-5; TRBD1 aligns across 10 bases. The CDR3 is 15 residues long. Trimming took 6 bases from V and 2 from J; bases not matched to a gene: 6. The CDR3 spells CASSGDRGGQETQYF. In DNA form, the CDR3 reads TGTGCCAGCAGCGGGGACAGGGGTGGACAAGAGACCCAGTACTTC.

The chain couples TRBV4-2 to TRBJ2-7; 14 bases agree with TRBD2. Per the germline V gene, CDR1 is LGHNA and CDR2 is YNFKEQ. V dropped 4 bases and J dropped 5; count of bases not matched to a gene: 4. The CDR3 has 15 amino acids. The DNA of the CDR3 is TGTGCCAGCAGCCCGGGACTAGCGGGAGTTAACGAGCAGTACTTC. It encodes CASSPGLAGVNEQYF.

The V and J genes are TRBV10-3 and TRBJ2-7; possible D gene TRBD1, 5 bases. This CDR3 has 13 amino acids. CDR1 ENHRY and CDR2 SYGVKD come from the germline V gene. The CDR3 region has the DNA TGTGCTTGTCAAGAAGGGGCGGCCTACGAGCAGTACTTC. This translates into CACQEGAAYEQYF.

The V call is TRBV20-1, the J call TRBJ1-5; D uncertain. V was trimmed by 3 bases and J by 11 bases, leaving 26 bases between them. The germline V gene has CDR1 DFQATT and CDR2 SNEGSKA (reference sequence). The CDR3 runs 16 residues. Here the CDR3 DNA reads TGCAGTGCTAGGGGCTCTGATGGACGGAAAGTTGCGGCCCAGCATTTT. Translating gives CSARGSDGRKVAAQHF.

The CDR3 DNA reads as TGCAGCGCCCTAGGGGGGACTAGCGGACTCTACGAGCAGTACTTC. Its translation is CSALGGTSGLYEQYF. This chain joins TRBV29-1 and TRBJ2-7, with 11 bases fitting TRBD2. Germline trimming cut 7 bases from V and 3 bases from J; bases unmatched to any gene: 11. CDR3 length equals 15 residues. Germline V gene lookup returns CDR1 SQVTM and CDR2 ANQGSEA.

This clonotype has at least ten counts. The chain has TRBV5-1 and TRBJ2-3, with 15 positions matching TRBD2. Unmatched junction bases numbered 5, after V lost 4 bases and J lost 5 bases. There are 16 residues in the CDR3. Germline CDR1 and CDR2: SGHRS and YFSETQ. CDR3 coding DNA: TGCGCCAGCAGCCAGGGACTAGCGGGAGGAAGAGATACGCAGTATTTT. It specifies CASSQGLAGGRDTQYF.

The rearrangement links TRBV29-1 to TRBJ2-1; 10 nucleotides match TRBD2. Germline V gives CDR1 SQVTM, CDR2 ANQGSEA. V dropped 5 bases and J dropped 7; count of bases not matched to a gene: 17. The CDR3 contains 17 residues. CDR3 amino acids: CSVRVSGRIVKLNEQFF. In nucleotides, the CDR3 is TGCAGCGTTCGGGTTAGCGGGAGGATTGTTAAGTTGAATGAGCAGTTCTTC.

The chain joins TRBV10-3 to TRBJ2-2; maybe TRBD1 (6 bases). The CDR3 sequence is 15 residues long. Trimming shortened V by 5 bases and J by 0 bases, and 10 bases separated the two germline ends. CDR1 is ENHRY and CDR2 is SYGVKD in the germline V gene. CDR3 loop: CAISTGTTNTGELFF. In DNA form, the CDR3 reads TGTGCCATCAGTACCGGGACAACGAACACCGGGGAGCTGTTTTTT.

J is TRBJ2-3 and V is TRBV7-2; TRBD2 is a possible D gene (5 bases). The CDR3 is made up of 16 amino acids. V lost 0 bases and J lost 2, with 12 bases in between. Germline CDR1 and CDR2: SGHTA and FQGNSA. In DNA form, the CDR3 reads TGTGCCAGCAGCTTAGCAGGGAGCGGTATCACAGATACGCAGTATTTT. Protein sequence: CASSLAGSGITDTQYF.

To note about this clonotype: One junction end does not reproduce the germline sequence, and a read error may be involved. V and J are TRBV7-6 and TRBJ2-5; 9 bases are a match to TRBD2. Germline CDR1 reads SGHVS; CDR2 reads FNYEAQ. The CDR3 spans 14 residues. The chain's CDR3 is CASSLNKGYSGSAF. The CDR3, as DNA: TGTGCCAGCAGCTTGAACAAGGGGTATAGCGGGAGCGCTTTC.

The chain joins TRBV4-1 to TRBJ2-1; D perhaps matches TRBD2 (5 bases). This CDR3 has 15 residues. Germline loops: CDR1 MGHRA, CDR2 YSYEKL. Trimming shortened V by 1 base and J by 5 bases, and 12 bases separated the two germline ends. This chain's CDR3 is CASSQAPGVHNEQFF. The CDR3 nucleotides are TGCGCCAGCAGCCAAGCACCCGGGGTTCACAATGAGCAGTTCTTC.

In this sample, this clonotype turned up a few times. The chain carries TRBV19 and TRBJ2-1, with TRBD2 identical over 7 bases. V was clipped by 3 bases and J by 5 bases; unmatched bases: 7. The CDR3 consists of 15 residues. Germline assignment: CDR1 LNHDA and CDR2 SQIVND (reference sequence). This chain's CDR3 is CASSIDASGDNEQFF. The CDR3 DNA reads TGTGCCAGTAGTATCGACGCTAGCGGAGACAATGAGCAGTTCTTC.

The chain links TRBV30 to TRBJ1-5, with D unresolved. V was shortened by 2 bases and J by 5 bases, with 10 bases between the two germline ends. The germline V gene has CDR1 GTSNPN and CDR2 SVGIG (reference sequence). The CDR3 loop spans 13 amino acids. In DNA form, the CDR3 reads TGTGCCTGGAGTTGGAGGAACGATCAGCCCCAGCATTTT. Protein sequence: CAWSWRNDQPQHF.

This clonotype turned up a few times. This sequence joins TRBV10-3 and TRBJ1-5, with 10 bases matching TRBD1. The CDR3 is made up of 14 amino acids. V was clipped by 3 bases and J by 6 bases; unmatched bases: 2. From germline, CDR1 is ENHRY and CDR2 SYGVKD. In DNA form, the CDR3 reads TGTGCCATCAGTGACGGGACAGGGGCTCAGCCCCAGCATTTT. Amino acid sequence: CAISDGTGAQPQHF.

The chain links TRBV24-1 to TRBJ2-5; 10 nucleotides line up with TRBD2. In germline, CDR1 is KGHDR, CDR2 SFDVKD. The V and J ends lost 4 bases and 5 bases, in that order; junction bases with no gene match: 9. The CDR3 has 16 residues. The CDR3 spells CATSEGLAGGRETQYF. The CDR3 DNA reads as TGTGCCACCAGTGAGGGGTTAGCGGGGGGACGGGAGACCCAGTACTTC.